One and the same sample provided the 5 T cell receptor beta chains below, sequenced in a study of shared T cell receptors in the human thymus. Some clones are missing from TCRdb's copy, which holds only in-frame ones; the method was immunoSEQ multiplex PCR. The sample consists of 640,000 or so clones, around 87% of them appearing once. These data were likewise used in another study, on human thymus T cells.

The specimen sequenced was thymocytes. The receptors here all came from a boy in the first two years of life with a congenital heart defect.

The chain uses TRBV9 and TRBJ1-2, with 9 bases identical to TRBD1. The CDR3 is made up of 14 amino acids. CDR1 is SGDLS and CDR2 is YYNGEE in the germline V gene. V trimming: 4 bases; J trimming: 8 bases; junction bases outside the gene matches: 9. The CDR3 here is CASSPTGQGQGYTF. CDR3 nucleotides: TGTGCCAGCAGCCCTACAGGACAGGGGCAAGGCTACACCTTC.

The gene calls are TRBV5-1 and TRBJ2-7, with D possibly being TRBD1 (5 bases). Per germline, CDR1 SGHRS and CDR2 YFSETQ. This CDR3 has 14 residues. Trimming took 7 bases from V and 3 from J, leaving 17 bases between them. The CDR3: CASRDQGQDYEQYF. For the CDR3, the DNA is TGCGCCAGCCGAGACCAGGGTCAGGACTACGAGCAGTACTTC.

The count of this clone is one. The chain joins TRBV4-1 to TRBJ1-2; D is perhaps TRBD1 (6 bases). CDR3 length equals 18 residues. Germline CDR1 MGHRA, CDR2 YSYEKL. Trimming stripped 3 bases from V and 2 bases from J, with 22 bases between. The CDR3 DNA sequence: TGCGCCAGCAGCCACCCCAAGACAGGAAAGTTTGACAACTATGGCTACACCTTC. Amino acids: CASSHPKTGKFDNYGYTF.

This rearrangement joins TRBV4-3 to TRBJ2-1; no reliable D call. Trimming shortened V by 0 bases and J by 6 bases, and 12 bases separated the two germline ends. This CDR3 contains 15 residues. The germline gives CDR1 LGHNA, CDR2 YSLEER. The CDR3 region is CASSQDSPTGNEQFF. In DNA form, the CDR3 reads TGCGCCAGCAGCCAAGATTCCCCCACCGGCAATGAGCAGTTCTTC.

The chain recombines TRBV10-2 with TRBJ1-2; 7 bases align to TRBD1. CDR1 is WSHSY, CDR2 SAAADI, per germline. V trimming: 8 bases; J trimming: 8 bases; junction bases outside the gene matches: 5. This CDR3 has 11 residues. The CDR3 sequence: CASETGDGYTF. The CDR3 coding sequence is TGCGCCAGCGAAACAGGGGACGGCTACACCTTC.